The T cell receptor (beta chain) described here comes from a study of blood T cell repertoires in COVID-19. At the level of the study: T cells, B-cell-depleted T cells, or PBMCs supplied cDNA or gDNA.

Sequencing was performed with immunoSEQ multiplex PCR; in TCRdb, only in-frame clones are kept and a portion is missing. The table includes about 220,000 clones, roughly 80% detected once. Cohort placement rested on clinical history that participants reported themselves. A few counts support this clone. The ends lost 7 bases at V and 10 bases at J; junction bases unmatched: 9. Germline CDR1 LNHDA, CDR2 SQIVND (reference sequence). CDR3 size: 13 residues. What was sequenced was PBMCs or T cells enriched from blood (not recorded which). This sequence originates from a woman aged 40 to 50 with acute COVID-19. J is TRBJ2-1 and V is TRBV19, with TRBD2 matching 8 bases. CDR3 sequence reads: CASTTSGRLEQFF. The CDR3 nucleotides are TGTGCCAGTACTACTAGCGGCCGGTTAGAGCAGTTCTTC.